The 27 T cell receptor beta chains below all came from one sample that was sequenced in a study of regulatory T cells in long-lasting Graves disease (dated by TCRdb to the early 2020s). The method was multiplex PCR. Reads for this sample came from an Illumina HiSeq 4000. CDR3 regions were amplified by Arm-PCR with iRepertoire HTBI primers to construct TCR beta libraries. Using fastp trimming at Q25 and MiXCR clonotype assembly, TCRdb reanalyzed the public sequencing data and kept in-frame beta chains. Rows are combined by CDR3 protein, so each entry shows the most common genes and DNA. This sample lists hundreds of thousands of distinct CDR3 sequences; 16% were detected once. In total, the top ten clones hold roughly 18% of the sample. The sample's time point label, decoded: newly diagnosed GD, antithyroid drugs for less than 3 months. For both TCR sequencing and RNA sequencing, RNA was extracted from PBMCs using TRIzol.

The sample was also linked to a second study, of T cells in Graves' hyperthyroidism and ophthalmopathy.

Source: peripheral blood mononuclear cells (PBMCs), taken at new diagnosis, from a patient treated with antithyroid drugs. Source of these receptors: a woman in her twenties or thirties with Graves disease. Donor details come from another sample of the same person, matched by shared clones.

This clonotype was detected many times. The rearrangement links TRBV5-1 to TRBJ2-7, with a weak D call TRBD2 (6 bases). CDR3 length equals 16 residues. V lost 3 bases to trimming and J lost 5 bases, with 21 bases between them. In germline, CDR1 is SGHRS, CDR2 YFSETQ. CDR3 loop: CASSSKLTSLVHEQYF. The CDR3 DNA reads TGCGCCAGCAGCTCGAAGTTGACTAGTTTGGTCCACGAGCAGTACTTC.

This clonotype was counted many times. The CDR3 reads CASSIRSTNEKLFF. DNA for the CDR3: TGTGCCAGCAGTATAAGGTCAACTAATGAAAAACTGTTTTTT. The chain combines TRBV12-3 or TRBV12-4 with TRBJ1-4; D is ambiguous. This CDR3 has 14 residues. V was pared by 5 bases and J by 0 bases, with 7 bases between.

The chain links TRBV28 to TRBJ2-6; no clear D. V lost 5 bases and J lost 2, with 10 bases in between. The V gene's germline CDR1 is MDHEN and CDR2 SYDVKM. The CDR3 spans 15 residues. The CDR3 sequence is CASSLTGAGANVLTF. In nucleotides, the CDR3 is TGTGCCAGCAGTCTAACGGGTGCTGGGGCCAACGTCCTGACTTTC. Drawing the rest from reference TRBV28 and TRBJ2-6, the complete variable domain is DVKVTQSSRYLVKRTGEKVFLECVQDMDHENMFWYRQDPGLGLRLIYFSYDVKMKEKGDIPEGYSVSREKKERFSLILESASTNQTSMYLCASSLTGAGANVLTFGAGSRLTVL.

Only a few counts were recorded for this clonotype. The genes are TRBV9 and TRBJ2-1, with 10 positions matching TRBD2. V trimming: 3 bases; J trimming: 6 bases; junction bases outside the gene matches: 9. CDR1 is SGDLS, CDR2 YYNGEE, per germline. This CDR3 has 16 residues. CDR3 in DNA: TGTGCCAGCAGCGGCCCCACACTAGCGGGGCTCAATGAGCAGTTCTTC. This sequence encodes CASSGPTLAGLNEQFF.

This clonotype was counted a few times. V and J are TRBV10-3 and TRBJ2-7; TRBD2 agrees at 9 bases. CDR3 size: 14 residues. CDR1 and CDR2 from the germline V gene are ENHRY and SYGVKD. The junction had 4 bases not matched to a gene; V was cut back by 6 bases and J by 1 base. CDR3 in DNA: TGTGCCATCAGGGCGGGAGGGCCGTCCTACGAGCAGTACTTC. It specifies CAIRAGGPSYEQYF.

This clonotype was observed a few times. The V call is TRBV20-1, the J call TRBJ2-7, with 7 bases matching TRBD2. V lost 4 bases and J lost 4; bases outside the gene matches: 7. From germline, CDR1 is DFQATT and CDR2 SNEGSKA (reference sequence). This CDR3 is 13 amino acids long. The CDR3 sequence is CSAIAGVTYEQYF. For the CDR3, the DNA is TGCAGTGCTATAGCGGGCGTAACTTACGAGCAGTACTTC.

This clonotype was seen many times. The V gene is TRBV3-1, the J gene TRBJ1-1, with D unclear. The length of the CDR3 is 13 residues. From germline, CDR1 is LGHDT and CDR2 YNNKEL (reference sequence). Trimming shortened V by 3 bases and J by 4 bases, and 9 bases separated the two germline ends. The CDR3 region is CASSQVAGTEAFF. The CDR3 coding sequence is TGTGCCAGCAGCCAGGTTGCAGGCACTGAAGCTTTCTTT.

The CDR3 DNA is TGCGCCAGCAGCCGAGGGACAACTAACGAGCAGTACTTC. Protein: CASSRGTTNEQYF. The genes are TRBV5-1 and TRBJ2-7, with D perhaps TRBD1 (6 bases). The germline CDR1 and CDR2 sequences are SGHRS and YFSETQ. The CDR3 extends over 13 amino acids. V was trimmed by 4 bases and J by 5 bases, leaving 13 bases between them.

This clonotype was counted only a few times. The CDR3 here is CACSRADTQYF. For the CDR3, the DNA is TGTGCCTGCTCTAGAGCAGATACGCAGTATTTT. The chain has TRBV30 and TRBJ2-3; D is ambiguous. The CDR3 loop spans 11 amino acids. Trimming took 6 bases from V and 4 from J, leaving 8 bases between them. CDR1 and CDR2 from the germline V gene are GTSNPN and SVGIG (reference sequence).

For the CDR3, the DNA is TGTGCCAGCTCACGGGGACAGGATAATTCACCCCTCCACTTT. This translates into CASSRGQDNSPLHF. The rearrangement links TRBV18 to TRBJ1-6; 8 bases are shared with TRBD1. The CDR3 is 14 amino acids. Germline lookup yields CDR1 KGHSH and CDR2 LQKENI. Trimming took 4 bases from V and 5 from J; bases not matched to a gene: 1.

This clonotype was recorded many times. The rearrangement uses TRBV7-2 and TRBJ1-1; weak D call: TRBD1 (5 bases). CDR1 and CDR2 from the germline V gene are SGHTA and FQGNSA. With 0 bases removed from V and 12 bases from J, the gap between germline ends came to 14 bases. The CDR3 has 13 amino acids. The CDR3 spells CASSLAGQGISFF. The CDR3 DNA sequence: TGTGCCAGCAGCTTAGCTGGGCAGGGAATTTCTTTCTTT.

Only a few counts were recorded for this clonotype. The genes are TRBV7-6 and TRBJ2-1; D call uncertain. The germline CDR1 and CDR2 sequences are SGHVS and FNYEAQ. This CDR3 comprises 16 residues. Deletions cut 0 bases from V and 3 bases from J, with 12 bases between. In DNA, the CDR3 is TGTGCCAGCAGCTTAGCCCTACGGTCCCTCTACAATGAGCAGTTCTTC. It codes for CASSLALRSLYNEQFF.

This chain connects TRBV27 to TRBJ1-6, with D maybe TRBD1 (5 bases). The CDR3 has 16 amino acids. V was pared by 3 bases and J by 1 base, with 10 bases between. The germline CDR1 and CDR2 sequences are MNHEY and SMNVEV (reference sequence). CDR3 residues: CASSLGPRSYNSPLHF. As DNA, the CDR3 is TGTGCCAGCAGTTTGGGACCGAGGTCCTATAATTCACCCCTCCACTTT.

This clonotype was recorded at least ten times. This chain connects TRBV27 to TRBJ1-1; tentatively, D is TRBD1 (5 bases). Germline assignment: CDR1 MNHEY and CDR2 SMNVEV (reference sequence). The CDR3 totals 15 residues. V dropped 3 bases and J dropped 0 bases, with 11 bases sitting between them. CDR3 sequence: CASSFRERVNTEAFF. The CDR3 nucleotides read TGTGCCAGCAGTTTCAGGGAAAGGGTGAACACTGAAGCTTTCTTT.

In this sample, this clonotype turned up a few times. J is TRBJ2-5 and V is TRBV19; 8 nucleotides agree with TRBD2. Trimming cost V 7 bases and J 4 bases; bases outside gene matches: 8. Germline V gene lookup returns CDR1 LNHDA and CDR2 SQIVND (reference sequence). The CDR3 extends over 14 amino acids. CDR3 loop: CASNDGRAGETQYF. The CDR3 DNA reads TGTGCCAGTAACGACGGGAGGGCCGGAGAGACCCAGTACTTC.

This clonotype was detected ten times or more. In DNA, the CDR3 is TGTGCCAGCAGTGACAGGGTTTTCGGCGAGCAGTACTTC. It is translated as CASSDRVFGEQYF. The chain joins TRBV6-1 to TRBJ2-7; TRBD1 might be the D (5 bases). The germline V gene has CDR1 MNHNS and CDR2 SASEGT. The V gene lost 3 bases and the J gene lost 6 bases, with 12 bases spanning the gap. This CDR3 is 13 amino acids long.

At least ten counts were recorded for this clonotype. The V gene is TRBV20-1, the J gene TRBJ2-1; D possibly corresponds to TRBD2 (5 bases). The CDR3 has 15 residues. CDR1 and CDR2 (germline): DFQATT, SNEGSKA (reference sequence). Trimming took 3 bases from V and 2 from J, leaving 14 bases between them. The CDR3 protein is CSASDREYPYNEQFF. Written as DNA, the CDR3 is TGCAGTGCTAGTGACCGGGAATACCCCTACAATGAGCAGTTCTTC.

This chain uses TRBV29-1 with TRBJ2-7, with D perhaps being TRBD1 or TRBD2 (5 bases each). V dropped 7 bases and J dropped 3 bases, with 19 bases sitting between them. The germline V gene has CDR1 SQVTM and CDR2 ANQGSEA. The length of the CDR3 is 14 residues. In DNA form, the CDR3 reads TGCAGCGAATATCCCGGGACGGCTGGCTACGAGCAGTACTTC. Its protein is CSEYPGTAGYEQYF.

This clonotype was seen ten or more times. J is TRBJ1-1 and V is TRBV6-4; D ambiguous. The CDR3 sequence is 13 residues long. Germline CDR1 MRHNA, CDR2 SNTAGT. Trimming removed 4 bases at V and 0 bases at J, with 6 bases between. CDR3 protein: CASSVTMNTEAFF. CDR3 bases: TGTGCCAGCAGTGTGACCATGAACACTGAAGCTTTCTTT.

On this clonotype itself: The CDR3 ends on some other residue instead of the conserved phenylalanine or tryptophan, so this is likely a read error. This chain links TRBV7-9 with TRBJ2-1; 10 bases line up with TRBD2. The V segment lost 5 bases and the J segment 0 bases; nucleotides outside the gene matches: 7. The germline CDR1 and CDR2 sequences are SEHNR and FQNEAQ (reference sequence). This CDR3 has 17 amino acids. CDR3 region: CASSPRTSGSSYNEQFL. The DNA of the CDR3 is TGTGCCAGCAGCCCGCGGACTAGCGGTAGCTCCTACAATGAGCAGTTCCTC.

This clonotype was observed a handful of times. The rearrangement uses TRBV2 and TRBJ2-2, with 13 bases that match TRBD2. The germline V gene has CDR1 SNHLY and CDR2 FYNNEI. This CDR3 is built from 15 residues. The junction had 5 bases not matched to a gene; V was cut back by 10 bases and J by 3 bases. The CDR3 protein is CATSGLAGHTGELFF. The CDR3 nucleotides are TGTGCCACCTCGGGACTAGCGGGGCACACCGGGGAGCTGTTTTTT.

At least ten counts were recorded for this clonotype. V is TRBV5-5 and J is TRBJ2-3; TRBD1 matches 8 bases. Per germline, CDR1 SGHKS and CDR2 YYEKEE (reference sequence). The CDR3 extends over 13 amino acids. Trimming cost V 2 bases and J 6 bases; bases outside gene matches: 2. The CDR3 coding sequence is TGTGCCAGCAGCTTCTACAGGGGGGATACGCAGTATTTT. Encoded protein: CASSFYRGDTQYF.

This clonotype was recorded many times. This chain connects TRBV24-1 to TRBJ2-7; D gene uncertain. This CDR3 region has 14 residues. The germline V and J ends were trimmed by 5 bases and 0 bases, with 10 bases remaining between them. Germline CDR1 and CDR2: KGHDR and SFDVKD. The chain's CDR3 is CATSGAGSSYEQYF. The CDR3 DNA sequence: TGTGCCACCAGTGGGGCAGGCAGCTCCTACGAGCAGTACTTC.

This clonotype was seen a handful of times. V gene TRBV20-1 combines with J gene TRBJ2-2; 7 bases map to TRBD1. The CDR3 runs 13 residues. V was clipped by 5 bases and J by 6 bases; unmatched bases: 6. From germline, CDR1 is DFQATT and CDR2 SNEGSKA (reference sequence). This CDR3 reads CSAFNRGPGELFF. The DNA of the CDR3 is TGCAGTGCTTTTAACAGGGGCCCCGGGGAGCTGTTTTTT.

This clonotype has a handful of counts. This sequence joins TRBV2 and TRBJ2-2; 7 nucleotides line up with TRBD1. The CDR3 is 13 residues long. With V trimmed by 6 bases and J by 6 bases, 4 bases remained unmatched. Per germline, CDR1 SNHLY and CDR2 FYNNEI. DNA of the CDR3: TGTGCCAGCAGAGATACAGGGGCCGGGGAGCTGTTTTTT. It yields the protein CASRDTGAGELFF.

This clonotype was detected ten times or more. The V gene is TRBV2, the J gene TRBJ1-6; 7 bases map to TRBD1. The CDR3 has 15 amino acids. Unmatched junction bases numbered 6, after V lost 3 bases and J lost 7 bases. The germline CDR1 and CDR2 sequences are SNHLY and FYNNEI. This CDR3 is CASSDKGAWNSPLHF. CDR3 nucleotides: TGTGCCAGCAGTGATAAGGGGGCTTGGAATTCACCCCTCCACTTT.

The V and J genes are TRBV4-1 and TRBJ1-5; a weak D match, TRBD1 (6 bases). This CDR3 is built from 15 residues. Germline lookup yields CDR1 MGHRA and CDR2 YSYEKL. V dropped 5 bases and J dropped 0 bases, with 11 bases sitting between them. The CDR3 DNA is TGCGCCAGCAGCTTGACAGGCCATAGCAATCAGCCCCAGCATTTT. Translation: CASSLTGHSNQPQHF.